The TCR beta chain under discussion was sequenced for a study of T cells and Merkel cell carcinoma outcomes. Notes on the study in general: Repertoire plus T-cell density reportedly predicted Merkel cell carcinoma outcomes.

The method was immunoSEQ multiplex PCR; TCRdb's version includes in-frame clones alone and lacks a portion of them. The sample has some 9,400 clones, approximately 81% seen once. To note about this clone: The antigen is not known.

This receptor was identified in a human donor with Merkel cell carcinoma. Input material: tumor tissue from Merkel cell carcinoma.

The CDR3 sequence is CASSQGRTGDTIYF. The CDR3 DNA reads TGCGCCAGCAGCCAAGGTAGAACAGGGGACACCATATATTTT. The chain joins TRBV4-1 to TRBJ1-3; 7 bases map to TRBD1. The CDR3 runs 14 residues. From germline, CDR1 is MGHRA and CDR2 YSYEKL. V dropped 1 base and J dropped 8; count of bases not matched to a gene: 5.